The next 3 T cell receptor beta chains were all read from a single sample in a study of shared clonotypes between healthy human individuals. Sequenced by immunoSEQ multiplex PCR; TCRdb stores in-frame clones only, minus some. The table has about 680,000 clones, approximately 90% seen once. Positive CCR7 selection of CD45RO-negative cells yielded the naive CD8 cells, and terminally differentiated effector memory CD45RA+ cells were excluded. The sequenced sample consisted of naive CD8+ T cells sorted from blood. Receptor source: a man aged 25 to 45 in good health.

The genes are TRBV7-2 and TRBJ2-3; D is unresolved. Per the germline V gene, CDR1 is SGHTA and CDR2 is FQGNSA. V lost 2 bases and J lost 2, with 11 bases in between. This CDR3 region has 15 residues. The CDR3 bases are TGTGCCAGCAGCTTAAGGTTCGGCGACACAGATACGCAGTATTTT. It codes for CASSLRFGDTDTQYF. The whole variable domain, filled in from reference TRBV7-2 and TRBJ2-3, reads GAGVSQSPSNKVTEKGKDVELRCDPISGHTALYWYRQSLGQGLEFLIYFQGNSAPDKSGLPSDRFSAERTGGSVSTLTIQRTQQEDSAVYLCASSLRFGDTDTQYFGPGTRLTVL.

About this clone itself: The same CDR3 is also encoded by other DNA sequences in this sample. This chain links TRBV28 with TRBJ2-2; 7 positions match TRBD1. The CDR3 is made up of 15 amino acids. J was trimmed by 0 bases and V by 7 bases; bases with no gene match: 5. Germline CDR1 MDHEN, CDR2 SYDVKM. CDR3 amino acids: CASTVTGTNTGELFF. CDR3 DNA sequence: TGTGCCAGCACCGTGACAGGGACGAACACCGGGGAGCTGTTTTTT.

On this clone: The limits of the CDR3 on the DNA are not certain, so only TCRdb's listed CDR3 is given. The genes are TRBV28 and TRBJ2-1; TRBD2, the table's D call, was not compared with the DNA. Germline CDR1 is MDHEN and CDR2 is SYDVKM. The CDR3 contains 15 residues when both ends are counted. CDR3 region: CASSTSREMDNEQFF.